The clone carrying this TCR beta chain was counted only a few times. What it recognizes is unknown. One base away lies a much larger clone, so this may be a sequencing read error. Naive CD4+ T cells were purified with Tregs depleted by CD25. Findings of the study overall: Greatest tumor Treg TCR overlap was with tumor naive CD4+ cells. Tumor memory CD4+ T cell TCR gene usage clustered with blood and lymph node memory CD4+ cells and lymph node naive CD4+ cells.

After constant-region reverse-primer amplification, full-length variable regions underwent semi-nested PCR with Nested Universal Primer A. MiXCR was run by TCRdb on the 5' RACE reads, yielding one entry per CDR3 protein. This sample has nearly 55,000 distinct CDR3 sequences; about 24% occur once, and the top ten carry about 3%. Looked up from germline, CDR1 is SGHRS and CDR2 is YFSETQ. The CDR3 has 16 amino acids. The specimen sequenced was tumor-infiltrating naive CD4+ T cells sorted from the breast tumor. Subset: naive CD4+ T cells, CD4+CD45RA+CD25-. The V and J genes are TRBV5-1 and TRBJ1-6; D unclear. This clonotype was sampled from a female donor with breast cancer. The CDR3 loop is CASSLDQSSYNSPRHF. The DNA of the CDR3 is TGCGCCAGCAGCTTGGACCAGAGCTCCTATAATTCACCCCGCCACTTT.